Here is one T cell receptor (beta chain) with its context. There are a few counts of this clonotype. What this receptor recognizes is not known. The sample holds no much larger clone one base away, and base qualities are not on file. This specimen belongs to a study of T-cell memory formation after mild COVID-19 (dated by TCRdb to about 2021). Background on the whole study: TCR sequence clusters from the two donors were found to be largely donor specific. T-cell clones expanding and contracting after mild COVID-19 in a couple of donors were tracked by longitudinal TCRalpha and TCRbeta repertoire sequencing. The cohort was made up of two young adult volunteers, one female and one male, who were previously healthy.

The sequencing machine was an Illumina NovaSeq 6000. TCRalpha and TCRbeta cDNA libraries were constructed by 5'RACE with constant-segment primers, with sample barcodes and unique molecular identifiers being introduced. Trizol reagent was used to extract RNA from every sample. Libraries were amplified in two PCR steps, with a second sample barcode and Illumina TruSeq adapters added in the second step. Sequencing of libraries was performed on an Illumina NovaSeq with 2 x 150 bp paired-end reads. The study's own analysis went as follows. The reads were demultiplexed and collapsed into UMI-guided consensus sequences using migec v1.2.7. With mixcr v2.1.11, UMI consensuses were aligned to TRA and TRB V and J templates and assembled into clonotypes. Expanded or contracted clonotypes were those called significant by both edgeR and NoisET, with noise models trained on biological replicates. For edgeR calls, the cutoffs were a false discovery rate-adjusted p below 0.01 and a log2 fold-change threshold of 1. PCA with hierarchical clustering of max-normalized trajectories of the 1000 most abundant clonotypes was used as exploratory dynamics analysis. The CD4 or CD8 phenotype of responding clones was assigned using the separately sequenced CD4+ and CD8+ repertoires. Starting from the raw public reads, TCRdb applied fastp trimming at Q25, assembled clones with MiXCR and retained in-frame beta chains. Identical CDR3 protein sequences are pooled into one entry, listed with their most common genes and DNA. In this record, the V and J calls reflect TCRdb's handling and not the investigators' own analysis. The sample records tens of thousands of distinct CDR3 sequences, more than 12% of which are singletons. The ten largest make up approximately 40% of the sample.

The paper's findings and limits, for the study overall: SARS-CoV-2 specificity of the second-wave clones peaking on day 37 was not confirmed. The study covered only two mild cases, and larger cohorts including severe cases with pre-infection samples were considered necessary. Some responding clones were found in pre-infection memory, which suggests that pre-existing cross-reactive memory T cells took part in the SARS-CoV-2 response. Clones contracting from day 15 to 85 had balanced CD4/CD8 phenotypes, while a second wave expanding from day 15 to 37 was biased towards CD4+. Contracting CD4+ clones were located mainly in the CM and EM memory subsets, whereas CD8+ clones were found to be enriched in EMRA.

Ficoll-Paque density gradient centrifugation was used to isolate PBMCs. V lost 0 bases and J lost 6 bases, and the count of bases not matched to a germline gene is 8. In the germline V gene (reference sequence), CDR1 corresponds to MNHNY and CDR2 to SVGAGI. Its CDR3 holds 16 amino acids, cysteine through phenylalanine. CDR3 DNA only is kept here, 48 bases in frame from base 1. The receptor chain draws on TRBV6-6 and TRBJ2-5; TRBD1 aligns with 9 central bases. This clonotype originated in a man between 18 and 29 years old who had mild COVID-19 (a few samples of this study predate the infection). The sample titles of this study are shuffled in the database, so cell type and time point are left out; the donor was told from shared clones. The sequenced material came from PBMCs or a T cell subset sorted from them (not recorded which). The CDR3 loop reads CASSYSTDRGPKTQYF. DNA sequence: TGTGCCAGCAGTTACTCCACGGACAGGGGACCGAAGACCCAGTACTTC.